This TCR beta chain was retrieved from a study of T cell responses to AZD1222 COVID-19 vaccine (dated by TCRdb to 2020 to 2022). At the level of the whole study: AZD1222 recipients given second doses at about 4 weeks or at about 12 weeks were pooled, since spike-specific TCR depth and breadth were not found to differ between the two schedules. TCR sequencing was performed for fewer than 250 trial participants, of whom about 200 were given two doses of AZD1222 and 26 were given two doses of MenACWY control vaccine. Trial participants were enrolled by age into subgroups of 18-55, 56-69 and 70-plus years, and about 150, 27 and 61 TCR-sequenced participants, respectively, were included in these subgroups.

Broad study findings and their caveats: A significant rise in spike-specific TCR breadth and depth was observed after two AZD1222 doses relative to day 0 and relative to MenACWY recipients. Participants were mostly white British and included more females than males, and it was suggested by the authors that clonal diversity may have been underestimated. Because no samples from the day 14 peak response were available, repertoires could be characterized only after the peak T cell response. Only five or six AZD1222 recipients were SARS-CoV-2 seropositive at baseline, limiting conclusions about previously exposed vaccinees. The whole spike protein was spanned by vaccine-associated CD4 TCRs, and dominant responses were seen in regions 160-218 and 743-854. Nearly half of unique spike-specific TCRs reportedly recognized epitopes outside regions mutated in the B.1.351 and B.1.1.7 variants. In the small 56-69-year group, the increase in depth fell short of significance, most likely because of low power.

The CDR3 regions of human TCRbeta chains were subjected to immunosequencing. Per the authors' processing: TCRs in the repertoires were matched against a reference library of SARS-CoV-2-specific TCRs that had been generated with the MIRA antigen-specificity platform. Breadth meant the fraction of unique TCRs that were SARS-CoV-2-associated, whereas depth meant the fraction of total T cells that were SARS-CoV-2-associated. Using the MIRA data, every spike-specific TCR was mapped to the spike region that the TCR reacted to and assigned to either a CD4 or a CD8 class. Log10-transformed breadth and depth values were compared by one-way ANOVA with Sidak's multiple comparisons tests. TCRdb obtained this table from immuneACCESS and retained in-frame rearrangements with V and J assigned. These tables miss some clones; where compared with another copy, unresolved V genes account for less than half of the shortfall, and the remainder is unexplained. V and J calls and clone size are given by that table; D and trimming were obtained from the DNA. In all, the sample holds about 180,000 clones, and around 90% of those were seen once. The ten biggest clones cover approximately 1.8% of the sample.

The CDR3, from cysteine to phenylalanine, totals 15 residues. Only CDR3 DNA is held: 45 bases, read in frame from base 1. V is cut by 0 bases and J by 8 bases, and the space between the germline ends is 16 bases. Via the germline V gene (reference sequence), CDR1 is SGHNT and CDR2 YYREEE. Points on this clone: No cognate antigen has been identified for it. Base qualities are not at hand, and no much larger clone is one base apart.

The time point label, as the study defines it: baseline before first vaccination. The vaccinee samples were drawn from two UK trials, COV001 and COV002, one of which was a single-blind randomized controlled phase 2/3 trial testing AZD1222 (ChAdOx1 nCoV-19) in healthy adults. Trial participant PBMC samples were collected at day 0 and day 28 after the second dose for TCRbeta chain sequencing. This receptor was obtained from an adult in good health. This chain is built from TRBV5-4 and TRBJ2-3; D gene: possibly TRBD2, on 6 matching bases. The sample in question was peripheral blood, obtained on day 0 of AZD1222 vaccination. The CDR3: CASSLVGLREGTQYF. The DNA reads as follows: TGTGCCAGCAGCTTGGTGGGACTCCGCGAGGGTACGCAGTATTTT.